The rows below give T cell receptor beta chains drawn from one sample of a study of blood T cell repertoires in COVID-19. Some clones are missing from TCRdb's copy, which holds only in-frame ones; the method was immunoSEQ multiplex PCR. In the table there are roughly 220,000 clones, 85% to 90% of which are singletons. Input material: peripheral blood. These receptors were taken from an elderly man with acute or convalescent COVID-19. The CDR3 runs from the conserved cysteine through the conserved F or W. D genes are given only for firm matches. Where a row states a size, it is once, few, many or the class of an expanded clone; other rows omit it.

j_gene: TRBJ1-3; abundance: -; d_gene: -; v_gene: TRBV27; CDR3aa: CASSSAASSGNTIYF; CDR3nt: TGTGCCAGCAGTTCGGCGGCAAGCTCTGGAAACACCATATATTTT
j_gene: TRBJ1-4; abundance: few; d_gene: TRBD1; v_gene: TRBV5-1; CDR3aa: CASSFRGQGNEKLFF; CDR3nt: TGCGCCAGCAGCTTCAGGGGGCAGGGTAATGAAAAACTGTTTTTT
j_gene: TRBJ2-7; abundance: few; d_gene: -; v_gene: TRBV5-1; CDR3aa: CASSWTQGSAYEQYF; CDR3nt: TGCGCCAGCAGCTGGACCCAGGGATCAGCCTACGAGCAGTACTTC
j_gene: TRBJ1-5; abundance: -; d_gene: TRBD1; v_gene: TRBV24-1; CDR3aa: CATSDDRQGADQPQHF; CDR3nt: TGTGCCACCAGTGATGACAGACAGGGGGCTGATCAGCCCCAGCATTTT
j_gene: TRBJ2-3; abundance: -; d_gene: -; v_gene: TRBV3-1/TRBV3-2; CDR3aa: CASSLSLADTQYF; CDR3nt: TGTGCCAGCAGTCTGTCCCTAGCAGATACGCAGTATTTT
j_gene: TRBJ2-1; abundance: -; d_gene: -; v_gene: TRBV6-5; CDR3aa: CASSYSYQGGEQFF; CDR3nt: TGTGCCAGCAGTTACTCGTACCAGGGTGGCGAGCAGTTCTTC
j_gene: TRBJ2-1; abundance: -; d_gene: -; v_gene: TRBV28; CDR3aa: CASSLAGTFSYNEQFF; CDR3nt: TGTGCCAGCAGCCTGGCCGGGACATTCTCCTACAATGAGCAGTTCTTC
j_gene: TRBJ2-1; abundance: -; d_gene: TRBD2; v_gene: TRBV24-1; CDR3aa: CATSDSSGRFYNEQFF; CDR3nt: TGTGCCACCAGTGACTCCAGCGGGAGATTCTACAATGAGCAGTTCTTC
j_gene: TRBJ2-1; abundance: -; d_gene: -; v_gene: TRBV4-2; CDR3aa: CASSQVEGGGVGNEQFF; CDR3nt: TGTGCCAGCAGCCAAGTTGAAGGGGGGGGAGTGGGCAATGAGCAGTTCTTC
j_gene: TRBJ2-1; abundance: -; d_gene: TRBD2; v_gene: TRBV12-5; CDR3aa: CASGSSSGGLFF; CDR3nt: TGTGCTAGTGGTTCCTCTAGCGGGGGTCTGTTCTTC
j_gene: TRBJ2-5; abundance: -; d_gene: -; v_gene: TRBV9; CDR3aa: CASSPSTYGRGLTQYF; CDR3nt: TGTGCCAGCAGCCCCTCCACCTACGGACGGGGGTTGACCCAGTACTTC
j_gene: TRBJ2-3; abundance: once; d_gene: TRBD2; v_gene: TRBV11-3; CDR3aa: CASSFGTSPPDTQYF; CDR3nt: TGTGCCAGCAGCTTCGGGACTAGTCCCCCAGATACGCAGTATTTT
j_gene: TRBJ2-7; abundance: -; d_gene: TRBD2; v_gene: TRBV4-2; CDR3aa: CASSQLALADEQYF; CDR3nt: TGTGCCAGCAGCCAATTGGCTCTAGCGGACGAGCAGTACTTC
j_gene: TRBJ2-3; abundance: -; d_gene: -; v_gene: TRBV7-3; CDR3aa: CASSLTGPNTQYF; CDR3nt: TGTGCCAGCAGCTTAACGGGGCCAAATACGCAGTATTTT
j_gene: TRBJ1-1; abundance: -; d_gene: -; v_gene: TRBV19; CDR3aa: CASSMKRAEAFF; CDR3nt: TGTGCCAGTAGTATGAAGAGGGCTGAAGCTTTCTTT
j_gene: TRBJ1-1; abundance: once; d_gene: TRBD1; v_gene: TRBV2; CDR3aa: CASSESGTDVLNTEAFF; CDR3nt: TGTGCCAGCAGTGAAAGTGGGACAGACGTCCTGAACACTGAAGCTTTCTTT
j_gene: TRBJ1-5; abundance: -; d_gene: TRBD1; v_gene: TRBV18; CDR3aa: CASRGQGQGQPQHF; CDR3nt: TGTGCCAGCAGAGGACAGGGGCAGGGGCAGCCCCAGCATTTT
j_gene: TRBJ2-5; abundance: -; d_gene: -; v_gene: TRBV7-9; CDR3aa: CASSPIPSGQGHQEQTQYF; CDR3nt: TGTGCCAGCAGCCCAATCCCGAGTGGCCAGGGACATCAGGAGCAGACCCAGTACTTC
j_gene: TRBJ2-7; abundance: -; d_gene: -; v_gene: TRBV5-1; CDR3aa: CASSSMTSSYEQYF; CDR3nt: TGCGCCAGCAGCTCTATGACAAGTTCCTACGAGCAGTACTTC
j_gene: TRBJ2-1; abundance: -; d_gene: TRBD2; v_gene: TRBV28; CDR3aa: CASRRAGGYNEQFF; CDR3nt: TGTGCCAGCAGGAGAGCGGGGGGATACAATGAGCAGTTCTTC
j_gene: TRBJ2-2; abundance: -; d_gene: TRBD2; v_gene: TRBV13; CDR3aa: CASSLREIYTGELFF; CDR3nt: TGTGCCAGCAGCTTGCGGGAGATTTACACCGGGGAGCTGTTTTTT
j_gene: TRBJ2-1; abundance: -; d_gene: TRBD2; v_gene: TRBV6-6; CDR3aa: CASSPSGLAGGWYNEQFF; CDR3nt: TGTGCCAGCAGTCCCTCCGGTCTAGCGGGAGGGTGGTACAATGAGCAGTTCTTC
j_gene: TRBJ2-1; abundance: few; d_gene: TRBD2; v_gene: TRBV18; CDR3aa: CASSPPGTRSYNEQFF; CDR3nt: TGTGCCAGCTCACCACCGGGGACTAGATCCTACAATGAGCAGTTCTTC
j_gene: TRBJ2-2; abundance: -; d_gene: TRBD2; v_gene: TRBV10-2; CDR3aa: CASSSGTSGLGELFF; CDR3nt: TGCGCCAGCAGTTCAGGGACTAGCGGGCTTGGGGAGCTGTTTTTT
j_gene: TRBJ2-3; abundance: -; d_gene: -; v_gene: TRBV18; CDR3aa: CASSPPLGTDTQYF; CDR3nt: TGTGCCAGCTCACCACCGTTAGGCACAGATACGCAGTATTTT
j_gene: TRBJ1-3; abundance: -; d_gene: -; v_gene: TRBV7-3; CDR3aa: CASSFDRGPGNTIYF; CDR3nt: TGTGCCAGCAGCTTCGACCGTGGGCCTGGAAACACCATATATTTT
j_gene: TRBJ2-1; abundance: -; d_gene: -; v_gene: TRBV5-1; CDR3aa: CASSLADGSGYEQFF; CDR3nt: TGCGCCAGCAGCTTGGCGGACGGGAGTGGATATGAGCAGTTCTTC
j_gene: TRBJ1-2; abundance: -; d_gene: TRBD1; v_gene: TRBV27; CDR3aa: CASSLSRGQMWGYTF; CDR3nt: TGTGCCAGCAGTTTAAGCAGGGGGCAAATGTGGGGCTACACCTTC